The source of this T cell receptor beta chain is a study of cytomegalovirus exposure and HLA in healthy donors. Across the study: The 90 to 150 validation repertoires were produced on the same platform as the 700 or so repertoires of the first cohort. This was reported in a later analysis. Study outcomes and limitations: First-cohort TCR clusters were later found to tend to co-occur in the roughly 110 validation repertoires. According to the study, 160 or so TCR beta chains were cytomegalovirus-associated.

The donors were in the roughly 120-subject validation cohort, distinct from the approximately 670-subject first cohort. Sequenced by immunoSEQ multiplex PCR; TCRdb stores in-frame clones only, minus some. The table includes roughly 98,000 clones, approximately 90% detected once. To note about this clone: Its antigen is as yet unknown.

After removal of 2 bases from V and 6 bases from J, the junction contained 10 bases not matched to a gene. CDR1 and CDR2 (germline): MGHDK, SYGVNS. The CDR3 has 18 residues. J is TRBJ1-6 and V is TRBV25-1; 10 positions agree with TRBD1. Sequenced input: PBMCs. The source of this sequence is a woman aged 25-40 years in good health and CMV-seronegative. CDR3 sequence: CASSEGTGEAWSNSPLHF. DNA for the CDR3: TGTGCCAGCAGTGAAGGGACAGGGGAGGCGTGGAGTAATTCACCCCTCCACTTT.